Included here is one TCR beta chain sequence, with context. The antigen it recognizes is unknown. No clone much larger than this one lies a single base away; base qualities are absent. For sequencing of the TCRbeta CDR3 region, genomic DNA was extracted from the sorted cells. The immunoSEQ Assay was used to sequence the TCRbeta CDR3 regions. TCRdb's version of the immuneACCESS table is confined to in-frame rearrangements and falls short of the full clone set. An unresolved V gene accounts for under half of the shortfall where checked; the remainder is of unknown origin. In all, the sample holds approximately 31,000 clones, and 88% of those were seen once. Jointly, the top ten make up approximately 59% of the sample. The record originates from a study of OX40 agonist ivuxolimab in advanced cancers. About the study as a whole: Ivuxolimab was an agonistic, fully human IgG2 monoclonal antibody directed against OX40 (CD134), a costimulatory receptor. Intravenous ivuxolimab was administered to patients every 2 weeks at six dose levels: 0.01, 0.1, 0.3, 1.5, 3 and 10 mg/kg. Of the roughly 50 dose-escalation patients, hepatocellular carcinoma was present in 19, melanoma in approximately 15, renal cell carcinoma in 9 and head and neck cancer in 9. The dose-escalation cohort was 82.7% male with a mean age of about 60 years, ranging from roughly 23 to 80. Patients were allowed to have had prior anti-PD-1, anti-PD-L1 or anti-CTLA-4 therapy, and approximately 40% of the dose-escalation patients had previously received checkpoint inhibitors. Partial responses occurred in three dose-escalation patients: two with cutaneous melanoma and one with hepatocellular carcinoma. Peripheral TCRbeta sequencing was intended to test whether TCR sequence diversity was altered and clonal T-cell expansion was caused by ivuxolimab. The paper covers the monotherapy dose-escalation part of the phase I ivuxolimab trial, which included N ≈ 50 patients.

On the study overall, not on this receptor specifically: Low levels of normalized T-cell clonal expansion were also seen in some nonresponding patients. After ivuxolimab, more expanded clones were found on average in CD8+ T cells than in CD4+ T cells. At doses of 0.1 to 3.0 mg/kg, clonal expansion of both CD4+ and CD8+ blood T cells was observed from baseline to week 6. The antigen specificity of the clonally expanded peripheral T cells was not determined. In partial responders in the 0.1-3.0 mg/kg groups, normalized peripheral clonal expansion was found to be among the lowest, especially among CD8+ T cells.

Patients with autoimmune disease history or receiving systemic immunosuppression were excluded from the trial. Peripheral blood for TCR sequencing was drawn from every dose cohort at baseline, at cycle 4 day 1 and at cycle 7 day 1. The samples were taken from a phase I, first-in-human, multicenter, open-label dose-escalation trial of ivuxolimab. Adults with locally advanced or metastatic melanoma, renal cell carcinoma, hepatocellular carcinoma or head and neck squamous cell carcinoma were enrolled in the trial. CD4+ and CD8+ T cells were sorted separately from peripheral blood before TCR sequencing. V loses 5 bases of germline sequence and J loses 6 bases, and the interval between the two ends is 11 bases. From the germline V gene, CDR1 is SGHAT and CDR2 is FQNNGV. CDR3 length: 12 amino acids, cysteine to phenylalanine. Just CDR3 DNA is preserved here, 36 bases in frame from base 1.

The TCR sequence derives from an adult with an advanced solid tumor such as melanoma, head and neck, liver or kidney cancer. The sequenced sample was CD4+ or CD8+ T cells sorted from blood, obtained in a trial of the OX40 agonist ivuxolimab. Here the chain combines TRBV11-2 and TRBJ2-7, with the identity of the D gene unclear. The DNA is TGTGCCAGCAGCCAATCCGGCAGCGAGCAGTACTTC. The encoded protein is CASSQSGSEQYF.